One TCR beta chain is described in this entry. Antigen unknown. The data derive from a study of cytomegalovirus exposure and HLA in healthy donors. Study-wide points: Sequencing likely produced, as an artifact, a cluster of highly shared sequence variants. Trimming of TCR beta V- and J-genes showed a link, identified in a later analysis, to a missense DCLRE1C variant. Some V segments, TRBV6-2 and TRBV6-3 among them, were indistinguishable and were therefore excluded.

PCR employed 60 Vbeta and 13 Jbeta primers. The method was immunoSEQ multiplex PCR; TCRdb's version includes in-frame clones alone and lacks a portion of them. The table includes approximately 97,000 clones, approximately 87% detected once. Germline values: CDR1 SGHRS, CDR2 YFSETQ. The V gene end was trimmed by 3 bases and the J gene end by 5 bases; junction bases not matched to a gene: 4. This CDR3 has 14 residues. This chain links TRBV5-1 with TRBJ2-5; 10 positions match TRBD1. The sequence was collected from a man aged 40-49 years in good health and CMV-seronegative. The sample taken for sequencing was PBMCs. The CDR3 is CASSSPTGGETQYF. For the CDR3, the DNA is TGCGCCAGCAGCTCACCGACAGGGGGCGAGACCCAGTACTTC.